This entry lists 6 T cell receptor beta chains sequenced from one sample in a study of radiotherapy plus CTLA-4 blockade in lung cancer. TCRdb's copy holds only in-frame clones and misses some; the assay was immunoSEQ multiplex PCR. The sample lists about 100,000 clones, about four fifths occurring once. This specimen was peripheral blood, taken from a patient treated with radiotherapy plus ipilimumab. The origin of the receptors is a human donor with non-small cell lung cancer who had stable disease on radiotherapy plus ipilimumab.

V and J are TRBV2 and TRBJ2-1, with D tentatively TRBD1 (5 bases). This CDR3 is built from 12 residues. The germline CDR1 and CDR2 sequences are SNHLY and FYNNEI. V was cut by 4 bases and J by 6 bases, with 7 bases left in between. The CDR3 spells CASSGQGNEQFF. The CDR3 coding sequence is TGTGCCAGCAGTGGGCAGGGCAATGAGCAGTTCTTC. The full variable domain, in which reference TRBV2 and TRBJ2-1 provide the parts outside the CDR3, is EPEVTQTPSHQVTQMGQEVILRCVPISNHLYFYWYRQILGQKVEFLVSFYNNEISEKSEIFDDQFSVERPDGSNFTLKIRSTKLEDSAMYFCASSGQGNEQFFGPGTRLTVL.

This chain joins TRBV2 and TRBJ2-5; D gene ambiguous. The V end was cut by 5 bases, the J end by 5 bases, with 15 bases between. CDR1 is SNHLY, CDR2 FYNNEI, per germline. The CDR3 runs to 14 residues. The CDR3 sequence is CASSYVGGVETQYF. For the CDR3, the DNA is TGTGCCAGCAGTTATGTGGGCGGAGTGGAGACCCAGTACTTC.

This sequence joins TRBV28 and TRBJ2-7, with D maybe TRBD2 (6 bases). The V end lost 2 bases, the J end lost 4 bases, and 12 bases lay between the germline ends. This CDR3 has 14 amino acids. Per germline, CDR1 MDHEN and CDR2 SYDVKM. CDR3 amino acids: CASSLGGNRYEQYF. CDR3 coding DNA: TGTGCCAGCAGTTTAGGGGGGAATAGGTACGAGCAGTACTTC. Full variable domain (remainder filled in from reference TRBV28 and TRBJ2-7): DVKVTQSSRYLVKRTGEKVFLECVQDMDHENMFWYRQDPGLGLRLIYFSYDVKMKEKGDIPEGYSVSREKKERFSLILESASTNQTSMYLCASSLGGNRYEQYFGPGTRLTVT.

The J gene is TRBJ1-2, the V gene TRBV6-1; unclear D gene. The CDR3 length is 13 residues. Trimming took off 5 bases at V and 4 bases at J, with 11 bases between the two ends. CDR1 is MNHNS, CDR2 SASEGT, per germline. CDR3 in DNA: TGTGCCAGCAGTTTTCTGGAACTCTATGGCTACACCTTC. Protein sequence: CASSFLELYGYTF.

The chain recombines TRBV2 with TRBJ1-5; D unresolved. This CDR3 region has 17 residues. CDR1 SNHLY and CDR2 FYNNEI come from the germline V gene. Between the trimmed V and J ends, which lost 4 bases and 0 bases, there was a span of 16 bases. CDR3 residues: CASSVDGEVYSNQPQHF. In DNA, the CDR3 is TGTGCCAGCAGTGTAGATGGGGAAGTTTATAGCAATCAGCCCCAGCATTTT. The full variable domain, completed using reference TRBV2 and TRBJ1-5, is EPEVTQTPSHQVTQMGQEVILRCVPISNHLYFYWYRQILGQKVEFLVSFYNNEISEKSEIFDDQFSVERPDGSNFTLKIRSTKLEDSAMYFCASSVDGEVYSNQPQHFGDGTRLSIL.

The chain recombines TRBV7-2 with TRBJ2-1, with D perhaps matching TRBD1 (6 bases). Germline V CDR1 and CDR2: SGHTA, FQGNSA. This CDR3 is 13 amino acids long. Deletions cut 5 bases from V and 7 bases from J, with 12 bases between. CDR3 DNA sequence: TGTGCCAGCAGCAGACAGCAGGGGAATGAGCAGTTCTTC. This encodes CASSRQQGNEQFF.